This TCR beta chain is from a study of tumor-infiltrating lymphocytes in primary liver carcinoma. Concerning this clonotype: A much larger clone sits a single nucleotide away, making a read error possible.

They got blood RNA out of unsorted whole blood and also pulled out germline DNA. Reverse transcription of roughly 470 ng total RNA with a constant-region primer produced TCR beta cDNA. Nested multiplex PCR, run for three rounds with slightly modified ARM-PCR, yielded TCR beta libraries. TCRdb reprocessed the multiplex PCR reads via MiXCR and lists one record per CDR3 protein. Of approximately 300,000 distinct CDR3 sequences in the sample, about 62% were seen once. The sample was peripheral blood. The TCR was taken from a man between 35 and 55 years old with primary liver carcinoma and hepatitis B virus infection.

The CDR3 loop reads CASRYTGPFSGELFF. The CDR3 DNA sequence: TGTGCCAGCCGCTATACAGGACCTTTCTCCGGGGAGCTGTTTTTT. The rearrangement uses TRBV11-1 and TRBJ2-2; D might be TRBD1 (5 bases). Looked up from germline, CDR1 is SGHAT and CDR2 is FQDESV (reference sequence). This CDR3 spans 15 amino acids. Trimming stripped 8 bases from V and 6 bases from J, with 19 bases between.